This T cell receptor (beta chain) was sequenced during a study of vaccination and CD4 T cells after COVID-19. Study background: Sampling after COVID took place at a median of around 110 days (range 35 to 161) following diagnosis.

Documented treatment: approximately 10-day PBMC culture with coronavirus spike peptide pools or control peptides (ViraFEST assay). CD4+ T cells that had been cultured provided DNA sequenced with the Oncomine TCR Beta short-read assay. Extraction of genomic DNA was performed on cultured CD4+ T cells. TCRdb re-called the PCR reads through MiXCR, storing one row per CDR3 protein. The sample records about 4,400 distinct CDR3 sequences, around a fifth being singletons. The germline V gene encodes CDR1 ENHRY and CDR2 SYGVKD. The ends lost 4 bases at V and 0 bases at J; junction bases unmatched: 9. There are 16 residues in the CDR3. This clonotype has only a few counts. Its antigen is still unknown.

This clonotype originated in a human donor who had recovered from COVID-19. The chain uses TRBV10-3 and TRBJ2-7; TRBD2 matches at 7 bases. Material for sequencing was CD4+ T cells from blood, cultured in vitro. The CDR3, as DNA: TGTGCCATCAGTGGGGGAGGGACGGTCATCTCCTACGAGCAGTACTTC. The encoded protein is CAISGGGTVISYEQYF.